A selection of T cell receptor beta chains follows, all from one sample in a study of T cell responses to AZD1222 COVID-19 vaccine. Sequencing was performed with immunoSEQ multiplex PCR; in TCRdb, only in-frame clones are kept and a portion is missing. The table has 200,000 to 250,000 clones, around 94% seen once; the top ten hold over 1.5%. The specimen was peripheral blood, collected 28 days after the second dose of the MenACWY control vaccine. Receptors originate from an adult who received the MenACWY meningococcal vaccine as a control. CDR3s include the opening cysteine and the closing phenylalanine or tryptophan. D genes are given only for firm matches. Size tells how often a clone was seen (once, few, many) or the class of an expanded clone, and some rows leave it out.

>-|-|TRBV5-5|TRBJ1-1
CASSTRPNTEAFF
TGTGCCAGCAGCACTCGGCCAAACACTGAAGCTTTCTTT
>TRBD2|-|TRBV11-2|TRBJ2-1
CASSSELALHNEQFF
TGTGCCAGCAGCTCCGAACTAGCGCTACACAATGAGCAGTTCTTC
>TRBD1|-|TRBV18|TRBJ1-2
CASSPATGTSYGYTF
TGTGCCAGCTCACCGGCGACAGGGACCTCCTATGGCTACACCTTC
>TRBD1|-|TRBV9|TRBJ1-2
CASSPGGGDYGYTF
TGTGCCAGCAGCCCTGGAGGGGGCGACTATGGCTACACCTTC
>-|-|TRBV6-1|TRBJ1-6
CASSEGLRDRQPNSPLHF
TGTGCCAGCAGTGAAGGTCTTAGGGACCGACAACCGAATTCACCCCTCCACTTT
>-|-|TRBV7-9|TRBJ2-7
CASSLDGGEQYF
TGTGCCAGCAGCTTAGACGGGGGCGAGCAGTACTTC
>-|-|TRBV28|TRBJ2-5
CASRDEAEQYF
TGTGCCAGCAGAGATGAGGCGGAACAGTACTTC
>-|-|TRBV14|TRBJ2-7
CASSPGFYYEQYF
TGTGCCAGCAGCCCGGGGTTCTACTACGAGCAGTACTTC
>-|-|TRBV7-2|TRBJ1-6
CASSFLGQLSNSPLHF
TGTGCCAGCAGCTTCCTCGGGCAGCTCTCGAATTCACCCCTCCACTTT
>TRBD2|-|TRBV7-8|TRBJ2-5
CASSLRRGRQETQYF
TGTGCCAGCAGCTTAAGGCGGGGGAGGCAAGAGACCCAGTACTTC
>-|-|TRBV4-2|TRBJ2-2
CASTRGDGAGNGELFF
TGTGCCAGCACCCGGGGAGACGGCGCTGGGAACGGGGAGCTGTTTTTT
>-|-|TRBV11-2|TRBJ1-6
CASSSLGFVVSPLHF
TGTGCCAGCAGCTCTTTGGGGTTCGTGGTCTCACCCCTCCACTTT
>-|-|TRBV9|TRBJ2-1
CASSVATFEGSSYNEQFF
TGTGCCAGCAGCGTAGCTACTTTTGAGGGGAGCTCCTACAATGAGCAGTTCTTC
>-|-|TRBV11-3|TRBJ2-1
CASSLRGPGDNEQFF
TGTGCCAGCAGCCTCCGGGGGCCCGGCGACAATGAGCAGTTCTTC
>-|-|TRBV7-2|TRBJ2-5
CASSRGAGPQETQYF
TGTGCCAGCAGCAGAGGGGCGGGCCCCCAAGAGACCCAGTACTTC
>TRBD1|-|TRBV7-9|TRBJ1-1
CASSQAGQKFEAFF
TGTGCCAGCAGCCAGGCGGGACAGAAATTTGAAGCTTTCTTT
>TRBD1|-|TRBV4-1|TRBJ2-5
CASSQGRDRDETQYF
TGCGCCAGCAGCCAAGGCCGGGACAGGGACGAGACCCAGTACTTC
>TRBD1|-|TRBV28|TRBJ2-2
CASSFGDRDAGELFF
TGTGCCAGCAGTTTCGGGGACAGGGATGCCGGGGAGCTGTTTTTT
>-|-|TRBV7-2|TRBJ2-1
CASSGTGRQFF
TGTGCCAGCAGCGGGACGGGTCGTCAGTTCTTC
>-|-|TRBV19|TRBJ2-1
CASSPTRGSYNEQFF
TGTGCCAGTAGTCCTACTAGAGGGTCCTACAATGAGCAGTTCTTC
>-|-|TRBV3-1/TRBV3-2|TRBJ1-5
CASSQDPAGRNQPQHF
TGTGCCAGCAGCCAAGATCCGGCAGGGAGGAATCAGCCCCAGCATTTT
>TRBD2|-|TRBV15|TRBJ2-1
CATRTSGGYNEQFF
TGTGCCACAAGGACTAGCGGGGGCTACAATGAGCAGTTCTTC
>-|-|TRBV6-2/TRBV6-3|TRBJ2-2
CASSYSTGRVSWELFF
TGTGCCAGCAGTTACTCGACTGGCAGGGTGAGCTGGGAGCTGTTTTTT
>-|-|TRBV27|TRBJ2-7
CASSLSSGVEQYF
TGTGCCAGCAGTTTATCGTCAGGGGTCGAGCAGTACTTC
>-|-|TRBV6-5|TRBJ1-2
CASRAGSGGYTF
TGTGCCAGCAGGGCAGGGTCTGGAGGCTACACCTTC
>-|-|TRBV4-2|TRBJ2-5
CANRGETQYF
TGTGCCAACCGGGGGGAGACCCAGTACTTC
>-|-|TRBV11-2|TRBJ1-2
CASSPPQARFGYTF
TGTGCCAGCAGCCCCCCACAAGCCCGGTTTGGCTACACCTTC
>TRBD1|-|TRBV6-5|TRBJ1-6
CASTGQGVQGAPLHF
TGTGCCAGCACCGGCCAGGGGGTCCAGGGAGCACCCCTCCACTTT
>-|-|TRBV5-4|TRBJ1-1
CASSPRGDTEAFF
TGTGCCAGCAGCCCTAGAGGGGACACTGAAGCTTTCTTT
>-|-|TRBV28|TRBJ1-2
CASSLRQSGRYTF
TGTGCCAGCAGTTTACGGCAGTCCGGCCGGTACACCTTC
>-|-|TRBV2|TRBJ1-1
CASSDAQIGSTEAFF
TGTGCCAGCAGCGACGCACAGATAGGGTCCACTGAAGCTTTCTTT
>TRBD1|-|TRBV5-4|TRBJ1-4
CASSSGTGLRNEKLFF
TGTGCCAGCAGTTCCGGGACAGGGTTGAGGAATGAAAAACTGTTTTTT
>TRBD1|-|TRBV6-2/TRBV6-3|TRBJ1-2
CASSYHDRESRGYTF
TGTGCCAGCAGTTACCACGACAGGGAAAGTCGTGGCTACACCTTC
>TRBD1|once|TRBV9|TRBJ1-2
CASSVAQGAIYGYTF
TGTGCCAGCAGCGTAGCCCAGGGGGCCATCTATGGCTACACCTTC
>-|-|TRBV4-1|TRBJ1-2
CASSQDLGGRDGYTF
TGCGCCAGCAGCCAAGATCTGGGCGGGCGGGATGGCTACACCTTC
>-|-|TRBV4-1|TRBJ2-7
CASSQAPRGPLDGQYF
TGCGCCAGCAGCCAAGCTCCCCGGGGCCCGCTTGATGGGCAGTACTTC
>TRBD1|-|TRBV7-2|TRBJ2-7
CASSTAGTGWPYEQYF
TGTGCCAGCAGCACGGCCGGGACAGGGTGGCCCTACGAGCAGTACTTC
>-|-|TRBV12-3/TRBV12-4|TRBJ1-6
CASRSRNSPLHF
TGTGCCAGCAGGAGCCGAAATTCACCCCTCCACTTT
>-|-|TRBV30|TRBJ1-1
CAWSNRNTEAFF
TGTGCCTGGAGTAACAGGAACACTGAAGCTTTCTTT
>-|-|TRBV5-1|TRBJ2-3
CASRTGTGVDTQYF
TGCGCCAGCAGAACCGGGACGGGAGTTGATACGCAGTATTTT